The source of this TCR beta chain is a study of CD8+CD57+ T cells in acquired aplastic anemia. Selection for sequencing was limited to patients who had shown CD8+CD57+ cell expansion by flow cytometry. Diagnosis of severe acquired aplastic anemia applied to all patients. The blood sampling took place in patients who had so far received no therapy. General observations from the study: Patients and controls had in common 25 to 35 CD8+ CDR3 sequences. Significance was not reached for CD8+ Simpson's diversity between patients and controls.

Concerning this clonotype itself: Its specificity is unknown. Germline is not matched at one junction end, which may reflect a read error.

Germline-derived CDR1 and CDR2 are SGDLS and YYNGEE. The CDR3 loop spans 15 amino acids. TCR beta VDJ and CDR3 were profiled, and genomic DNA was the template. Each CDR3 protein is one row after TCRdb ran MiXCR on the reads. The sample consists of some 200,000 distinct CDR3 sequences, around 45% of them appearing once. Sequencing input: sorted CD4+, CD8+, or CD8+CD57+ T cells (not recorded which) from PBMCs. The sequence derives from a human donor with aplastic anemia. V is TRBV9 and J is TRBJ1-1; D gene uncertain. The CDR3 region is CASSVRPDMNTEALF. CDR3 sequence (DNA): TGTGCCAGCAGCGTTCGGCCCGACATGAACACTGAAGCTCTCTTT.